The 10 T cell receptor beta chains reported below all come from one sample, sequenced in a study of spatial heterogeneity in lung cancer. Time point described: sample taken at primary tumor resection. TCRdb redid the calling of the 5' RACE reads with MiXCR, one entry per CDR3 protein. This table holds 40,000 to 45,000 distinct CDR3 sequences, 6.5% to 7% found once. The sequenced sample was PBMCs, obtained at surgery. Receptors originate from a female donor with early-stage non-small cell lung cancer.

About this clonotype itself: This may come from a read error, since a much larger clone is one base off. This chain links TRBV12-3 or TRBV12-4 with TRBJ2-5; D gene ambiguous. The CDR3 spans 15 residues. V gave up 7 bases and J gave up 6 bases, with 21 bases separating them. The CDR3 loop is CASTLERLSGKTQYF. The DNA for the CDR3 is TGTGCCAGCACCCTGGAAAGGCTGTCTGGGAAGACCCAGTACTTC.

This clonotype was observed a few times. This sequence joins TRBV3-1 and TRBJ2-5; no clear D. In germline, CDR1 is LGHDT, CDR2 YNNKEL (reference sequence). V was clipped by 0 bases and J by 0 bases, with 8 bases between them. This CDR3 has 15 amino acids. CDR3 protein: CASSQEIQYQETQYF. In DNA, the CDR3 is TGTGCCAGCAGCCAAGAAATTCAGTACCAAGAGACCCAGTACTTC.

This clonotype has only a few counts. This chain uses TRBV7-2 with TRBJ2-1, with D hard to call. Trimming took 3 bases from V and 9 from J, leaving 18 bases between them. The CDR3 has 15 residues. The germline CDR1 and CDR2 sequences are SGHTA and FQGNSA. The CDR3 DNA reads as TGTGCCAGCAGCTTCCTGGGGTACAGTATGAGTGAGCAGTTCTTC. Amino acid sequence: CASSFLGYSMSEQFF.

This clonotype was detected many times. The V call is TRBV28, the J call TRBJ1-2; D may be TRBD1 (6 bases). Germline CDR1 MDHEN, CDR2 SYDVKM. This CDR3 is built from 15 residues. Trimming shortened V by 5 bases and J by 2 bases, and 15 bases separated the two germline ends. CDR3: CASSQTGEQNYGYTF. The CDR3, as DNA: TGTGCCAGCAGTCAGACAGGAGAACAGAACTATGGCTACACCTTC.

In its sample, this clonotype was seen many times. The CDR3 region is CASSSGHNYEQYF. Here the CDR3 DNA reads TGTGCCAGCAGTTCCGGACACAACTACGAGCAGTACTTC. The chain links TRBV6-2 or TRBV6-3 to TRBJ2-7; tentative D call: TRBD1 (5 bases). Trimming removed 4 bases from V and 3 bases from J, with 10 bases in between. In germline, CDR1 is MNHEY, CDR2 SVGEGT. The CDR3 loop spans 13 amino acids.

This clonotype was observed many times. The gene calls are TRBV6-5 and TRBJ2-7; D is ambiguous. The CDR3 has 14 residues. CDR1 is MNHEY and CDR2 is SVGAGI in the germline V gene. Between the trimmed V and J ends, which lost 1 base and 2 bases, there was a span of 9 bases. Here the CDR3 DNA reads TGTGCCAGCAGTTACTTTGTGGACCCCTACGAGCAGTACTTC. Its protein product is CASSYFVDPYEQYF.

On this clonotype: One end of the junction fails to match germline, which may point to a read error. The V gene is TRBV4-1, the J gene TRBJ1-2; 9 positions agree with TRBD1. Germline V gene data show CDR1 as MGHRA and CDR2 as YSYEKL. CDR3 length: 15 residues. Here the CDR3 reads CASSHGQGPNCGYTF. CDR3 DNA: TGCGCCAGCAGCCATGGACAGGGGCCCAACTGTGGCTACACCTTC.

This clonotype was observed many times. This sequence joins TRBV27 and TRBJ1-2, with 9 bases identical to TRBD1. The CDR3 extends over 17 amino acids. V lost 0 bases to trimming and J lost 0 bases; unmatched junction nucleotides: 5. Per the germline V gene, CDR1 is MNHEY and CDR2 is SMNVEV (reference sequence). CDR3 DNA sequence: TGTGCCAGCAGTTTATCGCATGGGACAGGGACTAACTATGGCTACACCTTC. Amino acids: CASSLSHGTGTNYGYTF.

The gene calls are TRBV20-1 and TRBJ2-3; D possibly corresponds to TRBD1 (5 bases). V shed 5 bases and J shed 2 bases, with 20 bases lying between them. The CDR3 length is 16 residues. Germline V gene sequence: CDR1 DFQATT, CDR2 SNEGSKA (reference sequence). The DNA of the CDR3 is TGCAGTGCTCCCCTTGGGGCCCGCCCTTACACAGATACGCAGTATTTT. This gives the protein CSAPLGARPYTDTQYF.

CDR3: CASSQEEGQGREPQHF. DNA of the CDR3: TGCGCCAGCAGCCAAGAGGAAGGTCAGGGACGCGAGCCCCAGCATTTT. This chain links TRBV4-1 with TRBJ1-5; TRBD1 might be the D (5 bases). V was trimmed by 0 bases and J by 8 bases, leaving 17 bases between them. The CDR3 is 16 residues long. Germline CDR1 MGHRA, CDR2 YSYEKL.